Each of the 10 T cell receptor beta chains below was sequenced from the same sample in a study of OX40 agonist ivuxolimab in advanced cancers. TCRdb's table, derived via immunoSEQ multiplex PCR, lists solely in-frame clones and lacks some. The sample has 80,000 to 95,000 clones; less than 95% are singletons. The specimen comprised CD4+ or CD8+ T cells sorted from blood, sampled in a trial of the OX40 agonist ivuxolimab. The receptors were sampled from an adult with an advanced solid tumor such as melanoma, head and neck, liver or kidney cancer.

The chain has TRBV7-9 and TRBJ2-5, with a tentative D call TRBD1 (6 bases). CDR3 length: 13 residues. Trimming pared 3 bases from V and 3 bases from J, leaving 8 bases between. Germline-derived CDR1 and CDR2 are SEHNR and FQNEAQ (reference sequence). The CDR3: CASSFTGKETQYF. In DNA form, the CDR3 reads TGTGCCAGCAGCTTCACAGGGAAAGAGACCCAGTACTTC.

The V and J genes are TRBV4-1 and TRBJ2-3; possibly TRBD2 for D (6 bases). The germline V gene encodes CDR1 MGHRA and CDR2 YSYEKL. CDR3 length: 15 residues. The V end was cut by 4 bases, the J end by 4 bases, with 15 bases between. The CDR3 nucleotides read TGCGCCAGCAGCCCGGCGGGGCTGGGTTCAGATACGCAGTATTTT. It translates to CASSPAGLGSDTQYF.

V and J are TRBV19 and TRBJ2-7, with 8 bases that match TRBD2. The V gene end was trimmed by 8 bases and the J gene end by 2 bases; junction bases not matched to a gene: 8. The CDR3 consists of 14 residues. The V gene's germline CDR1 is LNHDA and CDR2 SQIVND (reference sequence). The CDR3 DNA sequence: TGTGCCAGTTTAAGCCGGGAGGGGCCCTACGAGCAGTACTTC. This codes for CASLSREGPYEQYF.

V is TRBV7-3 and J is TRBJ2-2, with 9 bases that match TRBD1. The ends lost 5 bases at V and 5 bases at J; junction bases unmatched: 6. Germline V gives CDR1 SGHTA, CDR2 FQGTGA. There are 15 residues in the CDR3. The CDR3 DNA sequence: TGTGCCAGCAGCCTGGGACAGGGTTTGACCGGGGAGCTGTTTTTT. This codes for CASSLGQGLTGELFF.

The CDR3 bases are TGTGCCAGTAGTATAGATGAGGGGTGGAGCACTGAAGCTTTCTTT. It is translated as CASSIDEGWSTEAFF. The chain employs TRBV19 and TRBJ1-1; a weak D match, TRBD1 (5 bases). This CDR3 contains 15 residues. Germline V gene lookup returns CDR1 LNHDA and CDR2 SQIVND (reference sequence). V was cut by 0 bases and J by 4 bases, with 12 bases left in between.

The J gene is TRBJ2-1, the V gene TRBV2; 9 bases line up with TRBD2. The V gene end was trimmed by 4 bases and the J gene end by 9 bases; junction bases not matched to a gene: 10. The germline CDR1 and CDR2 sequences are SNHLY and FYNNEI. This CDR3 is 15 amino acids long. This CDR3 is CASSAGTSYRGEQFF. The CDR3, as DNA: TGTGCCAGCAGTGCAGGGACTAGCTACCGTGGTGAGCAGTTCTTC.

This clone was counted a few times. The chain uses TRBV16 and TRBJ1-3, with D unresolved. This CDR3 has 16 amino acids. Trimming removed 1 base from V and 0 bases from J, with 10 bases in between. CDR1 and CDR2 from the germline V gene are KGHSY and FQNENV. As DNA, the CDR3 is TGTGCCAGCAGCCAATGGGGAGCGGTCTCTGGAAACACCATATATTTT. Its protein product is CASSQWGAVSGNTIYF.

The V and J genes are TRBV5-1 and TRBJ2-1; D may be TRBD2 (5 bases). From germline, CDR1 is SGHRS and CDR2 YFSETQ. The V end lost 0 bases, the J end lost 8 bases, and 9 bases lay between the germline ends. The CDR3 sequence is 13 residues long. The chain's CDR3 is CASSLAPSYEQFF. CDR3 nucleotide sequence: TGCGCCAGCAGCTTGGCGCCTAGCTATGAGCAGTTCTTC.

The chain links TRBV16 to TRBJ2-1, with 8 bases fitting TRBD2. From germline, CDR1 is KGHSY and CDR2 FQNENV. V lost 5 bases to trimming and J lost 5 bases; unmatched junction nucleotides: 8. This CDR3 is built from 15 residues. Here the CDR3 reads CASSKATSVNNEQFF. The CDR3, as DNA: TGTGCCAGCAGCAAAGCGACTAGCGTTAACAATGAGCAGTTCTTC.

The genes are TRBV30 and TRBJ2-1, with D perhaps matching TRBD2 (5 bases). Between the trimmed V and J ends, which lost 7 bases and 6 bases, there was a span of 10 bases. The CDR3 loop spans 11 amino acids. Per germline, CDR1 GTSNPN and CDR2 SVGIG (reference sequence). The CDR3 region is CASTSPNEQFF. The CDR3 coding sequence is TGTGCCTCCACTAGTCCCAATGAGCAGTTCTTC.